Listed here are 3 T cell receptor beta chains from one sample, sequenced in a study of PD-1 blockade in classical Hodgkin lymphoma (TCRdb year 2020). Library creation used the immunoSEQ multiplex PCR assay. Sourced from immuneACCESS, this table was stored by TCRdb with only in-frame sequences that have V and J called. A share of the clones is absent; for the studies checked, an unresolved V gene accounts for under half, and the remainder has no known explanation. This sample holds tens of thousands of clones; around 80% were observed only once. The ten largest clones add up to roughly 16% of the sample. The sample's time point, from its label and the paper: cycle 4 day 1 (C4D1), after less than seven weeks of nivolumab. All trial patients had relapsed after autologous stem cell transplantation, with cohorts A, B and C differing in prior brentuximab vedotin exposure. The sample was peripheral blood mononuclear cells (PBMCs), taken before the fourth cycle of nivolumab. The receptor source for this set is a human donor with classical Hodgkin lymphoma.

V and J are TRBV28 and TRBJ2-1; TRBD2 matches at 10 bases. Germline values: CDR1 MDHEN, CDR2 SYDVKM. Germline trimming cut 7 bases from V and 7 bases from J; bases unmatched to any gene: 7. The length of the CDR3 is 14 residues. The CDR3, as DNA: TGTGCCAGCACAGATAGCGGGAGGAGGAATGAGCAGTTCTTC. It codes for CASTDSGRRNEQFF.

The chain recombines TRBV19 with TRBJ2-1; tentatively, D is TRBD1 (8 bases). This CDR3 spans 16 amino acids. V was clipped by 9 bases and J by 7 bases, with 25 bases between them. CDR1 and CDR2 from the germline V gene are LNHDA and SQIVND (reference sequence). CDR3: CASRTGSGAGGNEQFF. In DNA, the CDR3 is TGTGCCAGCCGGACAGGGAGCGGGGCGGGTGGGAATGAGCAGTTCTTC.

This clone was counted a single time. The genes are TRBV2 and TRBJ1-1; unclear D gene. Trimming stripped 2 bases from V and 4 bases from J, with 8 bases between. The CDR3 loop spans 13 amino acids. CDR1 SNHLY and CDR2 FYNNEI come from the germline V gene. The CDR3 is CASSERGFTEAFF. DNA for the CDR3: TGTGCCAGCAGTGAACGGGGATTCACTGAAGCTTTCTTT.